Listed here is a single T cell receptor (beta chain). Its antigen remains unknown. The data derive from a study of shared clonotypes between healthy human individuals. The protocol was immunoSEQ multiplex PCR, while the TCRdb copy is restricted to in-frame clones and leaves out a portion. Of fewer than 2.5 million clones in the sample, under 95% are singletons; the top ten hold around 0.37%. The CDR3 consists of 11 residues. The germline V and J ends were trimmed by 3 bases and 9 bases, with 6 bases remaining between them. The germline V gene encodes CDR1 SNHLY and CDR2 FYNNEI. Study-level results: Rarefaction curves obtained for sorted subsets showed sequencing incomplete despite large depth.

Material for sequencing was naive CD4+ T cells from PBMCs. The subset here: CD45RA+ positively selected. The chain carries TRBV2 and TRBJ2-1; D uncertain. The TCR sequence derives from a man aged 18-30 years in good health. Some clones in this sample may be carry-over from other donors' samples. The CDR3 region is CASSDRSEQFF. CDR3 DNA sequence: TGTGCCAGCAGTGACAGGAGTGAGCAGTTCTTC.